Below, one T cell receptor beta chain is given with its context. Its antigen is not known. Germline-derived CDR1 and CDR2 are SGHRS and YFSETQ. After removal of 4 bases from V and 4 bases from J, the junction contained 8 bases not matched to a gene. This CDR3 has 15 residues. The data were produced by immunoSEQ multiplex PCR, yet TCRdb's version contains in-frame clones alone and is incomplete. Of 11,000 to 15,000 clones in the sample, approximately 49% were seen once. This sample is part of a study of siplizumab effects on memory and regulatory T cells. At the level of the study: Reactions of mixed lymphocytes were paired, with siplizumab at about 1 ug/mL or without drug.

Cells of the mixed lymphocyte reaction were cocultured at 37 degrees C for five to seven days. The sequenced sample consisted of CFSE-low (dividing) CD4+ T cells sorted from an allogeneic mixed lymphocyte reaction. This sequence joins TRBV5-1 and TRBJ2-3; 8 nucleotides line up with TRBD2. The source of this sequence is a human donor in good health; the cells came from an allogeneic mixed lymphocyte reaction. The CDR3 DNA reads TGCGCCAGCAGCGCCCGGGGGGGAACCGCAGATACGCAGTATTTT. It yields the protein CASSARGGTADTQYF.